The 21 T cell receptor beta chains presented below share a single source sample, sequenced in a study of memory CD4+ T cells and cytomegalovirus serostatus. The table came from immunoSEQ multiplex PCR; TCRdb's copy has only in-frame clones and leaves some out. Seen here are approximately 92,000 clones, about 80% observed once, and the top ten hold 3.6%. Single viable CD3+CD4+CD8-CD45RO+ cells were sorted as the memory CD4+ T cells. Input material: memory CD4+ T cells from blood. Every receptor here comes from an adult in good health and CMV-seropositive.

The chain uses TRBV29-1 and TRBJ2-7; tentative D call: TRBD2 (6 bases). From germline, CDR1 is SQVTM and CDR2 ANQGSEA. Trimming removed 5 bases at V and 2 bases at J, with 13 bases between. There are 13 residues in the CDR3. For the CDR3, the DNA is TGCAGCGTTAAGTCCGGGAGCACCTACGAGCAGTACTTC. Its protein product is CSVKSGSTYEQYF.

This clone was recorded a few times. V usage is TRBV5-1 and J usage is TRBJ1-2, with 7 bases matching TRBD1. The CDR3 runs to 15 residues. The V gene's germline CDR1 is SGHRS and CDR2 YFSETQ. The junction had 9 bases not matched to a gene; V was cut back by 0 bases and J by 7 bases. The CDR3 is CASSLVGGEVFGYTF. Written as DNA, the CDR3 is TGCGCCAGCAGCTTGGTAGGGGGCGAGGTATTTGGCTACACCTTC.

The gene calls are TRBV28 and TRBJ2-1; D unclear. CDR3 size: 13 residues. The V gene's germline CDR1 is MDHEN and CDR2 SYDVKM. The V end lost 6 bases, the J end lost 6 bases, and 12 bases lay between the germline ends. The CDR3 DNA follows: TGTGCCAGCAGCTACGTCCTTCCCAATGAGCAGTTCTTC. Its translation: CASSYVLPNEQFF.

CDR3 nucleotides: TGTGCCAGCAGTTCGACAGAACTTAATGAAAAACTGTTTTTT. Encoded protein: CASSSTELNEKLFF. The chain joins TRBV6-6 to TRBJ1-4; a possible D gene is TRBD1 (5 bases). The V end lost 4 bases, the J end lost 4 bases, and 10 bases lay between the germline ends. Per the germline V gene, CDR1 is MNHNY and CDR2 is SVGAGI (reference sequence). The CDR3 is 14 amino acids.

This clone was seen just once. The chain couples TRBV5-1 to TRBJ1-5, with 8 bases fitting TRBD1. CDR3 size: 15 residues. Germline assignment: CDR1 SGHRS and CDR2 YFSETQ. Trimming at V came to 0 bases and at J to 3 bases, leaving 2 bases not matched to a gene. CDR3 in DNA: TGCGCCAGCAGCTTGGGGACAGGGACCAATCAGCCCCAGCATTTT. This translates into CASSLGTGTNQPQHF. Full variable domain (remainder filled in from reference TRBV5-1 and TRBJ1-5): KAGVTQTPRYLIKTRGQQVTLSCSPISGHRSVSWYQQTPGQGLQFLFEYFSETQRNKGNFPGRFSGRQFSNSRSEMNVSTLELGDSALYLCASSLGTGTNQPQHFGDGTRLSIL.

This clone was counted a single time. The chain links TRBV5-4 to TRBJ2-3; TRBD1 agrees at 7 bases. CDR1 and CDR2 from the germline V gene are SGHNT and YYREEE (reference sequence). The CDR3 is 15 residues long. Losses at the gene ends were 4 bases for V and 4 bases for J; bases not matched to a gene: 9. The CDR3 loop is CASSPPGTDADTQYF. The CDR3 nucleotides are TGTGCCAGCAGCCCACCCGGGACAGACGCAGATACGCAGTATTTT.

The rearrangement links TRBV18 to TRBJ2-5; maybe TRBD1 (5 bases). In germline, CDR1 is KGHSH, CDR2 LQKENI. The CDR3 spans 14 residues. Trimming left V 8 bases short and J 2 bases short, with 15 bases between. This CDR3 reads CASRRQTGQETQYF. CDR3 nucleotide sequence: TGTGCCAGCCGACGACAAACAGGTCAAGAGACCCAGTACTTC.

This clone was seen a few times. This chain uses TRBV7-2 with TRBJ2-1; no clear D. Germline assignment: CDR1 SGHTA and CDR2 FQGNSA. The V and J ends lost 1 base and 3 bases respectively, with 7 bases between them. This CDR3 is 14 amino acids long. The CDR3 DNA reads TGTGCCAGCAGCTTAGACCCCGTCTACAATGAGCAGTTCTTC. It encodes CASSLDPVYNEQFF.

This clone was found a few times. The chain couples TRBV15 to TRBJ2-3; D is possibly TRBD1 (6 bases). Trimming removed 0 bases from V and 3 bases from J, with 13 bases in between. The germline V gene has CDR1 LNHNV and CDR2 YYDKDF (reference sequence). This CDR3 comprises 16 residues. CDR3 sequence reads: CATSRDSQGRTDTQYF. In DNA, the CDR3 is TGTGCCACCAGCAGAGATTCCCAGGGGCGAACAGATACGCAGTATTTT.

This sequence joins TRBV7-2 and TRBJ2-1; D could derive from TRBD1 or TRBD2 (5 bases each). The CDR3 loop spans 13 amino acids. Trimming took 4 bases from V and 3 from J, leaving 7 bases between them. The V gene's germline CDR1 is SGHTA and CDR2 FQGNSA. CDR3 coding DNA: TGTGCCAGCAGCTGGGGGTTCTACAATGAGCAGTTCTTC. Translating gives CASSWGFYNEQFF.

The chain couples TRBV2 to TRBJ2-5; D may be TRBD1 or TRBD2 (5 bases each). Deletions cut 6 bases from V and 5 bases from J, with 19 bases between. This CDR3 is 15 amino acids long. Germline lookup yields CDR1 SNHLY and CDR2 FYNNEI. The CDR3: CASSAHPRGTETQYF. The CDR3 nucleotides read TGTGCCAGCAGCGCCCATCCGAGGGGCACGGAGACCCAGTACTTC.

This clone was detected once. J is TRBJ2-2 and V is TRBV2; 7 nucleotides line up with TRBD2. With V trimmed by 3 bases and J by 5 bases, 6 bases remained unmatched. Germline CDR1 and CDR2: SNHLY and FYNNEI. This CDR3 region has 15 residues. The CDR3 here is CASSDQRDPTGELFF. Written as DNA, the CDR3 is TGTGCCAGCAGTGACCAGCGGGACCCAACCGGGGAGCTGTTTTTT. The variable domain in full, completed from reference TRBV2 and TRBJ2-2, reads EPEVTQTPSHQVTQMGQEVILRCVPISNHLYFYWYRQILGQKVEFLVSFYNNEISEKSEIFDDQFSVERPDGSNFTLKIRSTKLEDSAMYFCASSDQRDPTGELFFGEGSRLTVL.

The genes are TRBV11-2 and TRBJ2-7; 7 bases match TRBD2. The CDR3 has 15 amino acids. Germline V gene lookup returns CDR1 SGHAT and CDR2 FQNNGV. Unmatched junction bases numbered 13, after V lost 7 bases and J lost 4 bases. The CDR3 here is CASTVSGGSAYEQYF. CDR3 bases: TGTGCCAGCACCGTTTCGGGCGGGAGTGCTTACGAGCAGTACTTC.

The rearrangement joins TRBV6-5 to TRBJ1-4; 10 nucleotides line up with TRBD1. V was clipped by 5 bases and J by 9 bases; unmatched bases: 6. The CDR3 consists of 14 residues. Germline V lookup: CDR1 MNHEY, CDR2 SVGAGI. This chain's CDR3 is CASSVTGGLQKLFF. In DNA form, the CDR3 reads TGTGCCAGCAGTGTGACAGGGGGCCTCCAAAAACTGTTTTTT.

This rearrangement joins TRBV29-1 to TRBJ2-7; D is ambiguous. Trimming took 5 bases from V and 0 from J, leaving 20 bases between them. Germline-derived CDR1 and CDR2 are SQVTM and ANQGSEA. This CDR3 is 16 amino acids long. This CDR3 reads CSVSGRNRVSSYEQYF. The CDR3 nucleotides read TGCAGCGTTTCGGGTAGGAACAGAGTGAGCTCCTACGAGCAGTACTTC.

This clone was seen only a few times. The V call is TRBV9, the J call TRBJ1-1; D not certain. The CDR3 consists of 13 residues. Trimming took 1 base from V and 3 from J, leaving 7 bases between them. Germline assignment: CDR1 SGDLS and CDR2 YYNGEE. The CDR3 loop is CASSVTAYTEAFF. Here the CDR3 DNA reads TGTGCCAGCAGCGTAACGGCATACACTGAAGCTTTCTTT.

The chain is built from TRBV19 and TRBJ2-3; 8 bases align to TRBD1. This CDR3 spans 14 amino acids. V lost 5 bases to trimming and J lost 4 bases; unmatched junction nucleotides: 5. CDR1 LNHDA and CDR2 SQIVND come from the germline V gene (reference sequence). The DNA for the CDR3 is TGTGCCAGTAGTGCGACAGGGGCCGCAGATACGCAGTATTTT. Protein: CASSATGAADTQYF.

The genes are TRBV5-1 and TRBJ2-5; D gene uncertain. Germline V gives CDR1 SGHRS, CDR2 YFSETQ. Trimming pared 0 bases from V and 2 bases from J, leaving 5 bases between. This CDR3 has 13 residues. The CDR3 coding sequence is TGCGCCAGCAGCTTGGTTGGTCAAGAGACCCAGTACTTC. Translated: CASSLVGQETQYF.

The rearrangement links TRBV29-1 to TRBJ2-1; no firm D call. V was pared by 6 bases and J by 0 bases, with 18 bases between. CDR1 SQVTM and CDR2 ANQGSEA come from the germline V gene. This CDR3 has 16 residues. The CDR3 protein is CSVASDGYTSYNEQFF. For the CDR3, the DNA is TGCAGCGTAGCTAGTGACGGCTACACCTCCTACAATGAGCAGTTCTTC.

V and J are TRBV5-1 and TRBJ1-2; TRBD1 matches 8 bases. V lost 5 bases to trimming and J lost 7 bases; unmatched junction nucleotides: 10. Per the germline V gene, CDR1 is SGHRS and CDR2 is YFSETQ. The CDR3 consists of 14 residues. The CDR3 sequence is CASSIGQGEGGYTF. The CDR3 DNA reads TGCGCCAGCAGTATCGGACAGGGTGAAGGTGGCTACACCTTC.

The chain employs TRBV7-9 and TRBJ1-4, with a possible D match to TRBD1 (6 bases). The germline CDR1 and CDR2 sequences are SEHNR and FQNEAQ (reference sequence). The CDR3 is made up of 16 amino acids. Trimming removed 1 base at V and 5 bases at J, with 14 bases between. CDR3: CASSLVGGQYNEKLFF. CDR3 bases: TGTGCCAGCAGCTTAGTAGGGGGTCAGTACAATGAAAAACTGTTTTTT.